Listed here are 28 T cell receptor beta chains from one sample, sequenced in a study of cytomegalovirus exposure and HLA in healthy donors. PCR employed 60 Vbeta and 13 Jbeta primers. Data came from immunoSEQ multiplex PCR; TCRdb stores just in-frame clones and leaves some out. The table shows 60,000 or so clones, with 89% occurring only once. Sequencing was done on a sample of PBMCs. Source of these receptors: a young man in good health and CMV-seropositive.

This clone was seen more than once but under ten times. This chain connects TRBV19 to TRBJ1-1; no firm D call. The CDR3 length is 14 residues. Between the trimmed V and J ends, which lost 0 bases and 1 base, there was a span of 6 bases. Germline loops: CDR1 LNHDA, CDR2 SQIVND (reference sequence). CDR3 DNA sequence: TGTGCCAGTAGTATAGATCTAGCGAACACTGAAGCTTTCTTT. This sequence encodes CASSIDLANTEAFF.

The rearrangement uses TRBV19 and TRBJ2-7, with 10 bases lining up with TRBD1. V gave up 4 bases and J gave up 8 bases; unmatched junction bases: 14. CDR3 length equals 16 residues. Germline values: CDR1 LNHDA, CDR2 SQIVND (reference sequence). In DNA, the CDR3 is TGTGCCAGTAGTACCACCGGGACAGGGGACGGGTCACAGCAGTACTTC. This sequence encodes CASSTTGTGDGSQQYF.

This sequence joins TRBV30 and TRBJ1-2; 7 bases agree with TRBD1. Germline V CDR1 and CDR2: GTSNPN, SVGIG (reference sequence). The ends lost 6 bases at V and 4 bases at J; junction bases unmatched: 5. This CDR3 contains 12 residues. The CDR3 region has the DNA TGTGCCTGCCCGGGACAGCCCTATGGCTACACCTTC. This translates into CACPGQPYGYTF.

This clone was observed a few times. The chain combines TRBV6-5 with TRBJ2-2; 8 nucleotides line up with TRBD1. The ends lost 0 bases at V and 5 bases at J; junction bases unmatched: 2. CDR1 and CDR2 from the germline V gene are MNHEY and SVGAGI. CDR3 length equals 15 residues. CDR3 sequence (DNA): TGTGCCAGCAGTTACTCCCAGGGGGCTACCGGGGAGCTGTTTTTT. Residues: CASSYSQGATGELFF.

The chain is built from TRBV6-6 and TRBJ2-1; 9 bases are shared with TRBD2. This CDR3 contains 15 residues. The V segment lost 1 base and the J segment 8 bases; nucleotides outside the gene matches: 6. Germline assignment: CDR1 MNHNY and CDR2 SVGAGI (reference sequence). Written as DNA, the CDR3 is TGTGCCAGCAGTTACTGGGCGGGAGGGCCGGATGAGCAGTTCTTC. It codes for CASSYWAGGPDEQFF.

The table lists this clone with a count of one. The chain combines TRBV5-5 with TRBJ2-7; 8 bases fit TRBD2. V was clipped by 4 bases and J by 1 base; unmatched bases: 7. The CDR3 has 15 residues. Germline V gives CDR1 SGHKS, CDR2 YYEKEE (reference sequence). CDR3 residues: CASSPSLAVSYEQYF. In nucleotides, the CDR3 is TGTGCCAGCAGCCCGTCACTAGCGGTATCCTACGAGCAGTACTTC. Variable domain in full (rest from reference TRBV5-5 and TRBJ2-7): DAGVTQSPTHLIKTRGQQVTLRCSPISGHKSVSWYQQVLGQGPQFIFQYYEKEERGRGNFPDRFSARQFPNYSSELNVNALLLGDSALYLCASSPSLAVSYEQYFGPGTRLTVT.

The chain links TRBV4-1 to TRBJ1-5; 9 nucleotides agree with TRBD1. The CDR3 runs to 18 residues. Losses at the gene ends were 5 bases for V and 2 bases for J; bases not matched to a gene: 13. Germline loops: CDR1 MGHRA, CDR2 YSYEKL. The CDR3 is CASSERGQGIIGNQPQHF. CDR3 nucleotide sequence: TGCGCCAGCAGCGAACGGGGACAGGGTATAATAGGCAATCAGCCCCAGCATTTT.

The rearrangement links TRBV6-5 to TRBJ1-1; 7 bases line up with TRBD1. Germline loops: CDR1 MNHEY, CDR2 SVGAGI. The V segment lost 2 bases and the J segment 10 bases; nucleotides outside the gene matches: 10. The CDR3 sequence is 14 residues long. The CDR3 region has the DNA TGTGCCAGCAGTTACCCAGGGACAGAATTTGGAGCTTTCTTT. The encoded protein is CASSYPGTEFGAFF.

Only one count was recorded for this clone. CDR3 residues: CASSPSLAGVTDTQYF. CDR3 coding DNA: TGCGCCAGCAGCCCCTCACTAGCGGGAGTAACAGATACGCAGTATTTT. The chain uses TRBV4-1 and TRBJ2-3, with 11 nucleotides matching TRBD2. The CDR3 is 16 amino acids. The V gene's germline CDR1 is MGHRA and CDR2 YSYEKL. J lost 3 bases, V lost 4 bases, and 6 bases had no gene match.

This clone was detected only once. The gene calls are TRBV6-6 and TRBJ2-5, with D maybe TRBD1 (5 bases). The J call may be in error: the DNA end matches TRBJ2-7 better. CDR3 length: 15 residues. From germline, CDR1 is MNHNY and CDR2 SVGAGI (reference sequence). This CDR3 is CASSYGTGYSYEQYF. The CDR3 nucleotides are TGTGCCAGCAGTTACGGTACAGGTTACTCCTACGAGCAGTACTTC.

The chain combines TRBV2 with TRBJ2-2, with 9 bases that match TRBD1. CDR1 and CDR2 from the germline V gene are SNHLY and FYNNEI. CDR3 length equals 14 residues. V was clipped by 6 bases and J by 5 bases; unmatched bases: 4. The CDR3 DNA is TGTGCCAGCAGAGGGACAGGGATAACCGGGGAGCTGTTTTTT. The encoded protein is CASRGTGITGELFF.

This clone was detected once. At one of its ends the junction is not consistent with the germline gene, which may arise from a read error. The chain joins TRBV2 to TRBJ1-2; D not certain. Germline CDR1 and CDR2: SNHLY and FYNNEI. There are 15 residues in the CDR3. CDR3 in DNA: TGTGCCAGCAGTGGACCCGTCCGGGTTGGCTATGACTACACCTTC. Translation: CASSGPVRVGYDYTF.

The V call is TRBV6-6, the J call TRBJ1-2; D possibly corresponds to TRBD1 (6 bases). CDR3 length: 14 amino acids. CDR1 is MNHNY and CDR2 is SVGAGI in the germline V gene (reference sequence). Trimming pared 7 bases from V and 0 bases from J, leaving 12 bases between. The CDR3 protein is CASNDRPTNYGYTF. The CDR3 region has the DNA TGTGCCAGCAATGACAGGCCAACTAACTATGGCTACACCTTC.

J is TRBJ1-2 and V is TRBV27; D gene ambiguous. V was cut by 4 bases and J by 5 bases, with 5 bases left in between. CDR3 length: 11 residues. Germline-derived CDR1 and CDR2 are MNHEY and SMNVEV (reference sequence). CDR3 coding DNA: TGTGCCAGCAGTTCGGAGTATGGCTACACCTTC. This translates into CASSSEYGYTF.

This chain links TRBV28 with TRBJ2-7; TRBD1 is a possible D gene (5 bases). The CDR3 covers 13 residues. Germline-derived CDR1 and CDR2 are MDHEN and SYDVKM. Trimming shortened V by 7 bases and J by 5 bases, and 15 bases separated the two germline ends. Written as DNA, the CDR3 is TGTGCCAGCACCCTATGGGGCGTCCACGAGCAGTACTTC. Translated, it gives CASTLWGVHEQYF. The full variable domain, completed using reference TRBV28 and TRBJ2-7, is DVKVTQSSRYLVKRTGEKVFLECVQDMDHENMFWYRQDPGLGLRLIYFSYDVKMKEKGDIPEGYSVSREKKERFSLILESASTNQTSMYLCASTLWGVHEQYFGPGTRLTVT.

The rearrangement links TRBV9 to TRBJ2-2, with 7 nucleotides matching TRBD1. V dropped 3 bases and J dropped 5; count of bases not matched to a gene: 7. Germline CDR1 and CDR2: SGDLS and YYNGEE. There are 15 residues in the CDR3. This CDR3 reads CASSAFTGETGELFF. The CDR3 DNA sequence: TGTGCCAGCAGCGCCTTTACAGGGGAGACCGGGGAGCTGTTTTTT.

The J gene is TRBJ2-7, the V gene TRBV7-9, with D possibly being TRBD1 (5 bases). CDR3 size: 12 residues. The germline CDR1 and CDR2 sequences are SEHNR and FQNEAQ (reference sequence). Trimming shortened V by 5 bases and J by 5 bases, and 10 bases separated the two germline ends. This CDR3 is CASSPRGHEQYF. CDR3 DNA sequence: TGTGCCAGCAGCCCTAGGGGCCACGAGCAGTACTTC.

This rearrangement joins TRBV25-1 to TRBJ1-1; 9 positions agree with TRBD1. The CDR3 is 14 residues long. Germline V gives CDR1 MGHDK, CDR2 SYGVNS. V shed 6 bases and J 3 bases; nucleotides not matched to a gene: 5. DNA for the CDR3: TGTGCCAGCAGCAACCGGGACAGGGACACTGAAGCTTTCTTT. This sequence encodes CASSNRDRDTEAFF.

This clone has just one count. The V call is TRBV19, the J call TRBJ2-7; D perhaps matches TRBD1 (5 bases). This CDR3 is 11 amino acids long. Germline CDR1 is LNHDA and CDR2 is SQIVND (reference sequence). V lost 11 bases and J 3 bases, leaving 11 bases between the germline ends. The CDR3 sequence is CASKGIYEQYF. As DNA, the CDR3 is TGTGCCTCCAAGGGGATCTACGAGCAGTACTTC.

The chain employs TRBV28 and TRBJ1-5; perhaps TRBD1 as D (6 bases). The germline V gene encodes CDR1 MDHEN and CDR2 SYDVKM. With 5 bases removed from V and 4 bases from J, the gap between germline ends came to 15 bases. The CDR3 spans 15 residues. In DNA form, the CDR3 reads TGTGCCAGCAGTCCCTTGGGGGCAAAGAATCAGCCCCAGCATTTT. Translating it yields CASSPLGAKNQPQHF.

The V gene is TRBV2, the J gene TRBJ2-7; weak D call: TRBD1 (6 bases). Germline V lookup: CDR1 SNHLY, CDR2 FYNNEI. This CDR3 has 14 residues. V lost 5 bases, J lost 2 bases, and 13 bases lay in between. The CDR3 region is CASSWMTGTYEQYF. The CDR3 region has the DNA TGTGCCAGCAGTTGGATGACAGGAACCTACGAGCAGTACTTC.

The V and J genes are TRBV25-1 and TRBJ1-4; D is undetermined. Trimming removed 1 base from V and 8 bases from J, with 14 bases in between. Germline-derived CDR1 and CDR2 are MGHDK and SYGVNS. The CDR3 totals 15 residues. CDR3 loop: CASSEWRALEEKLFF. In DNA, the CDR3 is TGTGCCAGCAGTGAATGGAGGGCCTTAGAGGAAAAACTGTTTTTT.

This rearrangement joins TRBV7-8 to TRBJ2-6, with TRBD1 matching over 8 bases. The V and J ends lost 2 bases and 0 bases, in that order; junction bases with no gene match: 6. The CDR3 has 18 residues. Germline values: CDR1 SGHVS, CDR2 FQNEAQ. CDR3 residues: CASSLSAGGSSGANVLTF. DNA of the CDR3: TGTGCCAGCAGCTTATCGGCAGGGGGCTCCTCTGGGGCCAACGTCCTGACTTTC.

By sample fraction, this clone is medium-sized. The chain couples TRBV28 to TRBJ1-5; 10 bases map to TRBD1. The J segment lost 0 bases and the V segment lost 3 bases, leaving 8 bases of the junction unmatched. The CDR3 is made up of 18 amino acids. The germline V gene has CDR1 MDHEN and CDR2 SYDVKM. CDR3 sequence reads: CASSFPDRGFNSNQPQHF. The CDR3, as DNA: TGTGCCAGCAGTTTCCCGGACAGGGGGTTTAATAGCAATCAGCCCCAGCATTTT.

The chain couples TRBV14 to TRBJ2-7, with 9 bases lining up with TRBD1. Trimming removed 4 bases from V and 4 bases from J; junction bases left unmatched: 5. Germline CDR1 SGHDN, CDR2 FVKESK. The CDR3 length is 14 residues. The CDR3 loop reads CASSPNRGQYEQYF. The CDR3 DNA is TGTGCCAGCAGCCCAAACAGGGGGCAATACGAGCAGTACTTC.

The chain links TRBV7-2 to TRBJ2-7; D perhaps matches TRBD2 (6 bases). The CDR3 is made up of 15 amino acids. Germline CDR1 is SGHTA and CDR2 is FQGNSA. Trimming removed 3 bases at V and 6 bases at J, with 18 bases between. CDR3 sequence: CASSFNVGTGGEQYF. The CDR3 DNA is TGTGCCAGCAGCTTTAATGTGGGAACCGGGGGCGAGCAGTACTTC.

V and J are TRBV27 and TRBJ1-2; D is ambiguous. The CDR3 extends over 15 amino acids. Germline lookup yields CDR1 MNHEY and CDR2 SMNVEV (reference sequence). V lost 6 bases and J lost 4, with 18 bases in between. This CDR3 reads CASSRWRDRGYGYTF. The CDR3 DNA follows: TGTGCCAGCAGCCGTTGGAGGGATCGCGGCTATGGCTACACCTTC.

The V gene is TRBV15, the J gene TRBJ1-5; 7 bases line up with TRBD1. With V trimmed by 8 bases and J by 6 bases, 7 bases remained unmatched. Germline CDR1 reads LNHNV; CDR2 reads YYDKDF (reference sequence). This CDR3 has 13 amino acids. The CDR3 protein is CATDDRDGQPQHF. CDR3 coding DNA: TGTGCCACCGACGACAGGGACGGTCAGCCCCAGCATTTT.